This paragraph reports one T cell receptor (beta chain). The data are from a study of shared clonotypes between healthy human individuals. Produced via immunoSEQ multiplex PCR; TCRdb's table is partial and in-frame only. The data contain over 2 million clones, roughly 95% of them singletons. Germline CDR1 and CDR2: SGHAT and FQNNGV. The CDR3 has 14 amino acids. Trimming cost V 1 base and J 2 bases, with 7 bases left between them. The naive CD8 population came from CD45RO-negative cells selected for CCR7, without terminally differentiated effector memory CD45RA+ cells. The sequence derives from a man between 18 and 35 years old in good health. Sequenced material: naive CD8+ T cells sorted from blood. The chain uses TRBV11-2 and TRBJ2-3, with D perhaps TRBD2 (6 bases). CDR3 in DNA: TGTGCCAGCAGCTTAGCGGGGGACACAGATACGCAGTATTTT. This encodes CASSLAGDTDTQYF.